This T cell receptor (beta chain) was profiled in a study of neurological immune-mediated disorders. Synthesis of cDNA was carried out by template-switch 5'RACE. The reaction used 10-nucleotide random UMIs. Each CDR3 protein gets one entry after TCRdb re-called the 5' RACE reads with MiXCR. The sample carries tens of thousands of distinct CDR3 sequences, under 20% recorded once. The unsorted libraries originated from 2 million PBMCs that had been stored at -80 C. The CDR3 is made up of 12 amino acids. Trimming left V 6 bases short and J 13 bases short, with 16 bases between. Study conclusions and caveats: Sharing of CDR3 amino acid sequences among expanded clones across subjects was absent, suggesting private repertoires in all groups.

Note on this clonotype: Its antigen is not known.

This sequence originates from a woman in her thirties or forties in good health. The sample taken for sequencing was PBMCs. J is TRBJ2-1 and V is TRBV12-3 or TRBV12-4; a possible D gene is TRBD1 (5 bases). CDR3 sequence (DNA): TGTGCCAGCAGCCAAGACAGAGCAGGTCAGTTCTTC. This sequence encodes CASSQDRAGQFF.